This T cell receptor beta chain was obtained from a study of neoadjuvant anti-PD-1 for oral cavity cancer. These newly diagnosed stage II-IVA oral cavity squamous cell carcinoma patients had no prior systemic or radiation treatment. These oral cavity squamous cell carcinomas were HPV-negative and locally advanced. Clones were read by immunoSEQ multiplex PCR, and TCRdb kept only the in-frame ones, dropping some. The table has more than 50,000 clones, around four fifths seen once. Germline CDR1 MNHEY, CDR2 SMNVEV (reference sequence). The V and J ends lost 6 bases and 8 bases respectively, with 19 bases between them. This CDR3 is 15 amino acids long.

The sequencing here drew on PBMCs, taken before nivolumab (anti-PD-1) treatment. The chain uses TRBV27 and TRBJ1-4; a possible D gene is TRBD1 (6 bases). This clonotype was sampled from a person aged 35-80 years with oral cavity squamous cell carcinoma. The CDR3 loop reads CASSAWGGAEEKLFF. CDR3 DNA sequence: TGTGCCAGCAGCGCTTGGGGGGGGGCGGAAGAAAAACTGTTTTTT.